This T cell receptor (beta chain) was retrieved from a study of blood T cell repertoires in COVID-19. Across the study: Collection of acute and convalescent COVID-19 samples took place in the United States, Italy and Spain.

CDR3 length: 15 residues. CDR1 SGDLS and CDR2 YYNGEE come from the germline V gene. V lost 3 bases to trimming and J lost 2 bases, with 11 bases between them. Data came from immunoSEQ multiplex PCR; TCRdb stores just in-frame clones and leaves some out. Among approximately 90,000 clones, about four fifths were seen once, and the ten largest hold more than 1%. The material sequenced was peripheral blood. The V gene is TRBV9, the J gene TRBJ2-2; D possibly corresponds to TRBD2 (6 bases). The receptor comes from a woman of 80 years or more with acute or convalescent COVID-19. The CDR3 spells CASSAGLLNTGELFF. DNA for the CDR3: TGTGCCAGCAGCGCGGGACTTTTAAACACCGGGGAGCTGTTTTTT.